The 6 T cell receptor beta chains below were found in one sample sequenced in a study of T cell clusters in autoimmune cytopenias (dated by TCRdb to 2018 to 2020). The instrument given in TCRdb is Illumina MiSeq. Multiplex PCR with a touch-down protocol amplified TRB rearrangements, with the TRB-A and TRB-B primer pools combined in a single tube. The reads, reprocessed by TCRdb, yield one row per CDR3 protein sequence and no DNA. The table held for this sample gives around 6,400 distinct CDR3 sequences. The top ten constitute about 26% of the sample. Per sample, roughly 250 ng of peripheral blood genomic DNA, approximately 41,000 genome equivalents, was used for TRB amplification. Sample: peripheral blood. The receptor set was obtained from a human donor with an autoimmune cytopenia or autoimmune hepatitis (not recorded which).

The chain couples TRBV15 to TRBJ1-1. The CDR3 covers 17 residues. The germline V gene encodes CDR1 LNHNV and CDR2 YYDKDF (reference sequence). CDR3 protein: CATSSPLAGRFTSEAFF.

The V call is TRBV7-9, the J call TRBJ2-5; TCRdb gives TRBD2 as the D gene, but with no DNA this cannot be confirmed. The CDR3 has 15 amino acids. CDR1 is SEHNR and CDR2 is FQNEAQ in the germline V gene (reference sequence). The chain's CDR3 is CASSLGSSVRETQYF.

Judged by frequency, this clonotype is medium-sized (0.01 to 0.1%). This chain links TRBV6-6 with TRBJ2-7; TCRdb picks TRBD1, but there is no DNA to check that call. The CDR3 covers 15 residues. Per germline, CDR1 MNHNY and CDR2 SVGAGI (reference sequence). The CDR3 reads CASSYGHRAEGEQYF.

The chain has TRBV18 and TRBJ1-2; lacking DNA, the TRBD1 call made by TCRdb goes unchecked. CDR1 and CDR2 from the germline V gene are KGHSH and LQKENI. The CDR3 totals 15 residues. CDR3 sequence reads: CASSQTTGTNYGYTF.

This clonotype registers medium-sized (0.01 to 0.1%) by frequency. The rearrangement uses TRBV19 and TRBJ2-1. Germline CDR1 is LNHDA and CDR2 is SQIVND (reference sequence). This CDR3 has 13 amino acids. CDR3 amino acids: CASSAQRLREQFF.

This chain connects TRBV12-3 or TRBV12-4 to TRBJ2-7. The CDR3 covers 12 residues. The CDR3: CASTRDSYEQYF.